This T cell receptor (beta chain) stems from a study of cytomegalovirus exposure and HLA in healthy donors. Study-level points and caveats: Near-uniform donor sequencing depth was presumed by presence/absence analyses.

The CDR3 has 14 residues. Germline V gene data show CDR1 as MNHNY and CDR2 as SVGAGI (reference sequence). Trimming cost V 6 bases and J 6 bases; bases outside gene matches: 10. Note on this clone: What it binds is not known.

The PCR was carried out with 60 Vbeta primers and 13 Jbeta primers. How the authors handled the data: Later, an analysis found around 80 million unique TCR beta chains, and some 10 million of these were shared. Here immunoSEQ multiplex PCR was the method, and the copy in TCRdb shows in-frame clones only, minus some. V and J calls and clone size are copied from that table; D and trimming were computed from the DNA. This sample yields fewer than 200,000 clones, of which around 79% are seen a single time; around 4% belongs to the top ten. The sample comprised PBMCs. The rearrangement joins TRBV6-6 to TRBJ2-7; 8 nucleotides match TRBD1. The clonotype was recovered from a man in his forties or fifties in good health and CMV-seronegative. For the CDR3, the DNA is TGTGCCAGCAGCAACCTGGACAGGGTGGCCGAGCAGTACTTC. It yields the protein CASSNLDRVAEQYF.